Sequencing of this T cell receptor beta chain was carried out in a study of chemoradiotherapy in HPV16-positive cancers. General study points: Candidate HPV-specific clones and E7-related TCR motifs grew in tumor during treatment. The functional HPV-specific definition rests on just a couple of HPV16-positive patients.

Libraries were prepared by immunoSEQ multiplex PCR; TCRdb keeps only in-frame clonotypes and omits some of them. This sample has approximately 14,000 clones, with 80% to 90% found just once. This CDR3 comprises 14 residues. Trimming pared 5 bases from V and 6 bases from J, leaving 17 bases between. Germline V gene lookup returns CDR1 SGHAT and CDR2 FQDESV (reference sequence). This clone was counted a single time. The antigen remains unidentified. The chain links TRBV11-1 to TRBJ2-7, with D perhaps matching TRBD1 or TRBD2 (5 bases each). The sequenced sample was blood, obtained from a patient who underwent chemoradiotherapy. This clonotype was sampled from a human donor with HPV-associated anogenital cancer. Here the CDR3 DNA reads TGTGCCAGCAGCCGGGACCTTGCCCCTGCCGAGCAGTACTTC. It codes for CASSRDLAPAEQYF.